This TCR beta chain appears in the sequencing data of a study of OX40 agonist ivuxolimab in advanced cancers. Study as a whole: Partial responses were recorded for three patients, including one with hepatocellular carcinoma and two with cutaneous melanoma.

The CDR3 length is 14 residues. CDR1 and CDR2 from the germline V gene are SGDLS and YYNGEE. V was pared by 2 bases and J by 4 bases, with 10 bases between. TCRdb's table, derived via immunoSEQ multiplex PCR, lists solely in-frame clones and lacks some. In the table there are around 69,000 clones, roughly 87% of which are singletons. This sample comprised CD4+ or CD8+ T cells sorted from blood, obtained in a trial of the OX40 agonist ivuxolimab. This receptor was taken from an adult with an advanced solid tumor such as melanoma, head and neck, liver or kidney cancer. The rearrangement joins TRBV9 to TRBJ1-5, with D maybe TRBD1 (5 bases). The CDR3 region has the DNA TGTGCCAGCAGCGTTGGGGAGGGGAATCAGCCCCAGCATTTT. Translated, it gives CASSVGEGNQPQHF. Full variable domain (remainder filled in from reference TRBV9 and TRBJ1-5): DSGVTQTPKHLITATGQRVTLRCSPRSGDLSVYWYQQSLDQGLQFLIQYYNGEERAKGNILERFSAQQFPDLHSELNLSSLELGDSALYFCASSVGEGNQPQHFGDGTRLSIL.